This entry lists 9 T cell receptor beta chains sequenced from one sample in a study of post-analysis software for immune sequencing data. Regarding the study as a whole: Five or six TRBV segments, TRBV5-6, TRBV5-1 and TRBV20-1 among them, were found more frequent in patients than controls.

Researchers reported that TCR beta cDNA libraries carried unique molecular identifiers. Each CDR3 protein is one row after TCRdb ran MiXCR on the PCR reads. The sample carries 180,000 or so distinct CDR3 sequences, 25% to 30% recorded once. Antigens for these TCRs are unknown. The sample was blood. The receptors originated from a girl aged 2-17 years with multiple sclerosis.

Turning to this clonotype: A read error may be the cause here, since a much bigger clone is one base away. The rearrangement links TRBV9 to TRBJ2-5, with a weak D call TRBD2 (7 bases). The V gene lost 0 bases and the J gene lost 10 bases, with 13 bases spanning the gap. Germline CDR1 is SGDLS and CDR2 is YYNGEE. This CDR3 comprises 13 residues. CDR3: CASSVESGGHQYF. The CDR3 nucleotides are TGTGCCAGCAGCGTAGAGTCCGGGGGGCACCAGTACTTC.

This clonotype was picked up many times. The V gene is TRBV4-1, the J gene TRBJ2-7; D uncertain. Trimming stripped 2 bases from V and 4 bases from J, with 9 bases between. CDR3 length equals 13 residues. Germline lookup yields CDR1 MGHRA and CDR2 YSYEKL. DNA for the CDR3: TGCGCCAGCAGCCAAACACAGAGTTACGAGCAGTACTTC. Protein: CASSQTQSYEQYF.

The chain has TRBV12-3 or TRBV12-4 and TRBJ1-2, with 9 bases matching TRBD1. The V and J ends lost 7 bases and 6 bases, in that order; junction bases with no gene match: 6. CDR3 length equals 13 residues. DNA for the CDR3: TGTGCCAGCACCCCGGGACAGGGCCATGGCTACACCTTC. Residues: CASTPGQGHGYTF.

This clonotype occurred a few times. The rearrangement joins TRBV11-2 to TRBJ2-5; weak D call: TRBD2 (6 bases). V was trimmed by 1 base and J by 2 bases, leaving 8 bases between them. The germline V gene encodes CDR1 SGHAT and CDR2 FQNNGV. This CDR3 comprises 14 residues. The CDR3 loop reads CASSLVGGQETQYF. The CDR3 nucleotides read TGTGCCAGCAGCTTAGTTGGGGGGCAAGAGACCCAGTACTTC. Supplemented by reference TRBV11-2 and TRBJ2-5, the full variable domain reads EAGVAQSPRYKIIEKRQSVAFWCNPISGHATLYWYQQILGQGPKLLIQFQNNGVVDDSQLPKDRFSAERLKGVDSTLKIQPAKLEDSAVYLCASSLVGGQETQYFGPGTRLLVL.

In this sample, this clonotype turned up many times. The J gene is TRBJ1-2, the V gene TRBV5-1; D perhaps matches TRBD1 (5 bases). The germline V gene encodes CDR1 SGHRS and CDR2 YFSETQ. V lost 7 bases, J lost 4 bases, and 17 bases lay in between. The CDR3 contains 14 residues. This CDR3 is CASGHPGPSYGYTF. DNA for the CDR3: TGCGCCAGCGGCCACCCGGGGCCATCCTATGGCTACACCTTC. The full variable domain, in which reference TRBV5-1 and TRBJ1-2 provide the parts outside the CDR3, is KAGVTQTPRYLIKTRGQQVTLSCSPISGHRSVSWYQQTPGQGLQFLFEYFSETQRNKGNFPGRFSGRQFSNSRSEMNVSTLELGDSALYLCASGHPGPSYGYTFGSGTRLTVV.

In its sample, this clonotype was seen a few times. CDR3 sequence reads: CASTSPGTGGPGELFF. In nucleotides, the CDR3 is TGTGCCAGCACCAGCCCCGGGACAGGGGGCCCCGGGGAGCTGTTTTTT. The chain recombines TRBV28 with TRBJ2-2, with 12 bases that match TRBD1. The CDR3 is 16 residues long. With 7 bases clipped from V and 6 bases from J, the junction kept 9 bases outside the gene matches. Germline V gene lookup returns CDR1 MDHEN and CDR2 SYDVKM. Full variable domain (rest looked up from reference TRBV28 and TRBJ2-2): DVKVTQSSRYLVKRTGEKVFLECVQDMDHENMFWYRQDPGLGLRLIYFSYDVKMKEKGDIPEGYSVSREKKERFSLILESASTNQTSMYLCASTSPGTGGPGELFFGEGSRLTVL.

The gene calls are TRBV10-2 and TRBJ2-5; D is unresolved. Germline lookup yields CDR1 WSHSY and CDR2 SAAADI. This CDR3 is built from 16 residues. Trimming left V 3 bases short and J 7 bases short, with 21 bases between. This chain's CDR3 is CASSEIRQASRGTQYF. The CDR3 DNA follows: TGCGCCAGCAGTGAAATTCGGCAGGCCTCCCGTGGGACCCAGTACTTC.

V gene TRBV12-3 or TRBV12-4 combines with J gene TRBJ2-2; weak D call: TRBD1 (5 bases). The CDR3 length is 15 residues. V shed 11 bases and J shed 7 bases, with 23 bases lying between them. The DNA of the CDR3 is TGTGCCGTCAGCAACTTGATCACCACAGGCGGGGAGCTGTTTTTT. It encodes CAVSNLITTGGELFF.

This clonotype showed up many times. The CDR3 protein is CASSYTQGAGQPQHF. CDR3 nucleotides: TGTGCCAGCAGTTACACCCAGGGAGCAGGTCAGCCCCAGCATTTT. The rearrangement uses TRBV12-3 or TRBV12-4 and TRBJ1-5; a weak D match, TRBD1 (5 bases). There are 15 residues in the CDR3. V lost 4 bases and J 6 bases, leaving 16 bases between the germline ends.